Presented here are 11 T cell receptor beta chains from one specimen sequenced in a study of blood T cell repertoires in COVID-19. The assay was immunoSEQ multiplex PCR, and TCRdb's table has in-frame clones only and misses some. This sample has 69,000 or so clones, with approximately 81% found just once. The source material was peripheral blood. The source of these receptors is a woman older than 75 with active or convalescent COVID-19.

This clone has only one observation. The rearrangement uses TRBV10-3 and TRBJ2-7; TRBD1 matches 9 bases. Germline CDR1 reads ENHRY; CDR2 reads SYGVKD. V gave up 7 bases and J gave up 4 bases; unmatched junction bases: 11. This CDR3 is 15 amino acids long. CDR3 DNA sequence: TGTGCCATCAATCCCCCGGGACAGGGCCCGTACGAGCAGTACTTC. Amino acids: CAINPPGQGPYEQYF.

The chain recombines TRBV28 with TRBJ2-7; D may be TRBD1 (5 bases). Germline V gene data show CDR1 as MDHEN and CDR2 as SYDVKM. This CDR3 region has 13 residues. The V and J ends lost 7 bases and 6 bases respectively, with 16 bases between them. CDR3 in amino acids: CASIGHGWVEQYF. DNA of the CDR3: TGTGCCAGCATAGGACACGGTTGGGTCGAGCAGTACTTC.

The rearrangement links TRBV10-1 to TRBJ1-5, with 7 bases identical to TRBD1. The CDR3 is made up of 13 amino acids. V gave up 6 bases and J gave up 9 bases; unmatched junction bases: 8. Germline CDR1 is WNHNN and CDR2 is SYGVQD (reference sequence). CDR3 nucleotide sequence: TGCGCCAGCAGGATCGGGACAGCCCTGCCCCAGCATTTT. As protein: CASRIGTALPQHF.

The chain has TRBV28 and TRBJ2-7; a weak D match, TRBD2 (6 bases). The V end was cut by 3 bases, the J end by 3 bases, with 9 bases between. This CDR3 has 13 amino acids. Germline CDR1 reads MDHEN; CDR2 reads SYDVKM. CDR3 bases: TGTGCCAGCAGTTTGCCGGGGGTCTACGAGCAGTACTTC. Residues: CASSLPGVYEQYF.

This clone was observed at least ten times. This sequence joins TRBV11-2 and TRBJ2-1; 12 nucleotides agree with TRBD2. The CDR3 spans 19 residues. Trimming cost V 4 bases and J 1 base; bases outside gene matches: 11. Germline CDR1 and CDR2: SGHAT and FQNNGV. The CDR3 region is CASSSNPLTSGGSYNEQFF. CDR3 sequence (DNA): TGTGCCAGCAGCTCAAACCCCCTTACTAGCGGGGGGTCCTACAATGAGCAGTTCTTC.

The chain carries TRBV29-1 and TRBJ2-1; the D gene is possibly TRBD1 (6 bases). Germline V CDR1 and CDR2: SQVTM, ANQGSEA. The germline V and J ends were trimmed by 4 bases and 10 bases, with 8 bases remaining between them. The CDR3 has 10 residues. CDR3 DNA: TGCAGCGTTGCCGACAGGGAGCAGTTCTTC. Residues: CSVADREQFF.

CDR3 DNA: TGTGCCAGCAGCCAAGGAAAGCCCGGGACTCCAACGATGTCCTACAATGAGCAGTTCTTC. Residues: CASSQGKPGTPTMSYNEQFF. V gene TRBV4-2 combines with J gene TRBJ2-1; D possibly corresponds to TRBD2 (6 bases). The germline V gene has CDR1 LGHNA and CDR2 YNFKEQ. Trimming shortened V by 1 base and J by 1 base, and 23 bases separated the two germline ends. The CDR3 sequence is 20 residues long.

Here the CDR3 reads CASSSPPGQGSYEQYF. As DNA, the CDR3 is TGTGCCAGCAGCTCCCCTCCGGGACAGGGTTCCTACGAGCAGTACTTC. The rearrangement joins TRBV11-2 to TRBJ2-7, with 9 bases matching TRBD1. The germline CDR1 and CDR2 sequences are SGHAT and FQNNGV. This CDR3 spans 16 amino acids. V dropped 4 bases and J dropped 1; count of bases not matched to a gene: 8.

The gene calls are TRBV27 and TRBJ2-3; TRBD1 might be the D (6 bases). Trimming left V 6 bases short and J 5 bases short, with 12 bases between. Germline V gene sequence: CDR1 MNHEY, CDR2 SMNVEV (reference sequence). The CDR3 is made up of 13 amino acids. CDR3 sequence: CASSFAQGDTQYF. The CDR3 DNA sequence: TGTGCCAGCAGCTTCGCACAGGGAGATACGCAGTATTTT.

This chain uses TRBV19 with TRBJ1-4, with a possible D match to TRBD1 (6 bases). V was cut by 5 bases and J by 2 bases, with 12 bases left in between. CDR1 and CDR2 (germline): LNHDA, SQIVND (reference sequence). The CDR3 covers 15 residues. CDR3 in amino acids: CASSEQGLTNEKLFF. CDR3 DNA sequence: TGTGCCAGTAGTGAACAGGGCCTTACTAATGAAAAACTGTTTTTT.

V is TRBV6-5 and J is TRBJ1-2, with D tentatively TRBD1 (6 bases). V was cut by 4 bases and J by 8 bases, with 20 bases left in between. Germline V lookup: CDR1 MNHEY, CDR2 SVGAGI. The CDR3 has 15 residues. The CDR3 DNA follows: TGTGCCAGCAGTTCTACCTTCATTAACAGGGACGGCTACACCTTC. The encoded protein is CASSSTFINRDGYTF.